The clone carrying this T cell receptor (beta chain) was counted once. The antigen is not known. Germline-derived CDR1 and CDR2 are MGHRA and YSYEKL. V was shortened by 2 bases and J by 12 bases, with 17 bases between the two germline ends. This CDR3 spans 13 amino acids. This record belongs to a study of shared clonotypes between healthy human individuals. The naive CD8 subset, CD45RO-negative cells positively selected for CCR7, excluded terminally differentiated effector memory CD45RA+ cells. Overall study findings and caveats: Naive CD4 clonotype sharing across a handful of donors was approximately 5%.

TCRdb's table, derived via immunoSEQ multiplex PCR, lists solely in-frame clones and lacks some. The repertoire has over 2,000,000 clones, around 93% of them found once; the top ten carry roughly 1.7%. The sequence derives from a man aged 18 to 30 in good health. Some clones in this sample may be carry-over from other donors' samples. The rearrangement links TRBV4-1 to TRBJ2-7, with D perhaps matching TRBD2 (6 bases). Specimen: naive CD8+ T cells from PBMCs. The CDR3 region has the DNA TGCGCCAGCAGCCAAAAGGTGGGGGGTCCTGGGTACTTC. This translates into CASSQKVGGPGYF.